A selection of T cell receptor beta chains follows, all from one sample in a study of T cells expressing NK-cell markers. For each CDR3 protein, TCRdb gives one entry from its re-call of the 5' RACE reads, without DNA. The sample is made up of about 300,000 distinct CDR3 sequences, and the top ten hold around 4% of it. The sequenced material came from blood T cells: a sorted CD56 or NKG2C T cell subset, CD4+ or CD8+ T cells, or bulk PBMC T cells (not recorded which). These receptor sequences come from a woman aged 18-70 years in good health. Each CDR3 is given with its conserved first and last residue. Each record gives: V gene, J gene, CDR3 protein.

TRBV5-1	TRBJ2-1	CASSGGLAGIYNEQFF
TRBV6-2/TRBV6-3	TRBJ2-5	CASREWGQSLKTQYF
TRBV20-1	TRBJ1-1	CRYPTGMDRATARDTEAFF
TRBV2	TRBJ2-4	CASEPPGLGGSGAKNIQYF
TRBV14	TRBJ2-1	CASSPLPGQGEGLNEQFF
TRBV6-1	TRBJ2-1	CASSPDRGSYNEQFF
TRBV5-1	TRBJ2-7	CASGEGQYEQYF
TRBV5-1	TRBJ1-5	CASSLPVGGRRGQPQHF
TRBV7-9	TRBJ2-3	CASSRDSHSTDTQYF
TRBV4-1	TRBJ1-5	CASSQPTNRANQPQHF
TRBV5-6	TRBJ2-1	CASSLDLGTGNHEQFF
TRBV6-1	TRBJ2-3	CAGRSSGGAGTDTQYF
TRBV4-3	TRBJ2-2	CASSQEVGQGNTGELFF
TRBV5-1	TRBJ2-7	CASSLEGWNEQYF
TRBV15	TRBJ2-1	CATSSTGGRALGNEQFF
TRBV29-1	TRBJ1-5	CSVAGQLNQPQHF
TRBV3-1	TRBJ2-4	CASSQAGTGALQYF
TRBV6-2/TRBV6-3	TRBJ2-2	CASIQGIPPGELFF
TRBV28	TRBJ1-2	CASNIPRGGGDYGYTF
TRBV3-1	TRBJ2-5	CASSQVRDDRGFFETQYF
TRBV19	TRBJ2-1	CASSTGLAGAVSSYNEQFF
TRBV4-1	TRBJ1-4	CASSQGGGRQFGEKLFF
TRBV12-3/TRBV12-4	TRBJ1-1	CASSSPGGANTEAFF
TRBV28	TRBJ1-2	CASSFGRVGYTF
TRBV12-3/TRBV12-4	TRBJ2-6	CASSPRSRGANVLTF
TRBV18	TRBJ2-3	CASSPGGPDTQYF